This T cell receptor (beta chain) stems from a study of beta chain features in type 1 diabetes. Study-wide findings and caveats: A moderate, significant TCRB CDR3 shortening appeared in type 1 diabetes across four CD4+ subsets. PCR could preferentially amplify shorter templates, alike in patients and controls.

What was sequenced were expressed TCRB transcripts, since all of the isolated RNA had been reverse transcribed. TCRdb's table, derived via immunoSEQ multiplex PCR, lists solely in-frame clones and lacks some. The sample lists more than 95,000 clones, around 16% seen once, with roughly 2.6% in the top ten. The CDR3 runs to 13 residues. CDR1 SSHAT and CDR2 FNYEAQ come from the germline V gene (reference sequence). This clone was seen a handful of times. Its cognate antigen is unknown. An end of the junction differs from the germline gene, which may be a read error. The origin of this receptor is a man between 18 and 29 years old with type 1 diabetes. Sequenced sample: central memory CD4+ T cells from blood. The chain has TRBV7-7 and TRBJ2-5; D unclear. The CDR3 region has the DNA TGTGCTAGCAGCCCCGTAGGCGAAGAGACCCAGTACTTC. Protein sequence: CASSPVGEETQYF.